The 28 T cell receptor beta chains listed next were all sequenced from one sample in a study of blood T cell repertoires in COVID-19. Clones were read by immunoSEQ multiplex PCR, and TCRdb kept only the in-frame ones, dropping some. Among some 46,000 clones, approximately 89% were seen once, and the ten largest hold roughly 7.4%. Source material: peripheral blood. The source is a man in his forties or fifties with acute or convalescent COVID-19.

This clone appeared a few times. V gene TRBV6-2 or TRBV6-3 combines with J gene TRBJ2-6, with 10 positions matching TRBD1. This CDR3 comprises 18 residues. V lost 3 bases to trimming and J lost 3 bases; unmatched junction nucleotides: 8. From germline, CDR1 is MNHEY and CDR2 SVGEGT. The CDR3 DNA reads TGTGCCAGCAGTTATTACGGGACAGGGGTTGTTGGGGCCAACGTCCTGACTTTC. It codes for CASSYYGTGVVGANVLTF.

The rearrangement uses TRBV19 and TRBJ1-1; maybe TRBD1 (5 bases). CDR3 size: 12 residues. Germline V gene lookup returns CDR1 LNHDA and CDR2 SQIVND (reference sequence). With 3 bases removed from V and 11 bases from J, the gap between germline ends came to 13 bases. The DNA of the CDR3 is TGTGCCAGTAGTATTGGGGCAGGGAGGGCTTTCTTT. Its protein product is CASSIGAGRAFF. Supplemented by reference TRBV19 and TRBJ1-1, the full variable domain reads DGGITQSPKYLFRKEGQNVTLSCEQNLNHDAMYWYRQDPGQGLRLIYYSQIVNDFQKGDIAEGYSVSREKKESFPLTVTSAQKNPTAFYLCASSIGAGRAFFGQGTRLTVV.

The gene calls are TRBV7-6 and TRBJ2-7; D perhaps matches TRBD2 (5 bases). The length of the CDR3 is 17 residues. V dropped 0 bases and J dropped 0 bases, with 15 bases sitting between them. Germline V gives CDR1 SGHVS, CDR2 FNYEAQ. The DNA for the CDR3 is TGTGCCAGCAGCTTAGCTCCTTCGGGGTCTAGCTCCTACGAGCAGTACTTC. Protein product: CASSLAPSGSSSYEQYF.

The chain links TRBV5-4 to TRBJ2-5; 11 bases line up with TRBD2. Germline V gives CDR1 SGHNT, CDR2 YYREEE (reference sequence). This CDR3 contains 15 residues. J gave up 4 bases and V 3 bases, and 5 bases lay outside the gene matches. Here the CDR3 DNA reads TGTGCCAGCAGCTCCCCCCTAGCGGGAGGAGAGACCCAGTACTTC. Protein: CASSSPLAGGETQYF.

The gene calls are TRBV6-5 and TRBJ1-6, with 8 positions matching TRBD1. CDR1 MNHEY and CDR2 SVGAGI come from the germline V gene. CDR3 length equals 14 residues. After removal of 5 bases from V and 9 bases from J, the junction contained 6 bases not matched to a gene. CDR3 protein: CASSRDRKTSPLHF. In DNA, the CDR3 is TGTGCCAGCAGTCGGGACAGGAAGACTTCACCCCTCCACTTT.

The genes are TRBV19 and TRBJ1-1; 8 bases match TRBD1. The germline V gene has CDR1 LNHDA and CDR2 SQIVND (reference sequence). The CDR3 covers 13 residues. Trimming removed 4 bases from V and 7 bases from J; junction bases left unmatched: 5. The CDR3 sequence: CASSTRQGSEAFF. CDR3 bases: TGTGCCAGTAGTACGCGACAGGGGAGTGAAGCTTTCTTT.

The chain has TRBV13 and TRBJ1-5; D gene unclear. V was trimmed by 0 bases and J by 3 bases, leaving 6 bases between them. Per the germline V gene, CDR1 is PRHDT and CDR2 is FYEKMQ (reference sequence). This CDR3 contains 14 residues. The CDR3 DNA reads as TGTGCCAGCAGCTTAGGGCCAGACAATCAGCCCCAGCATTTT. Translating it yields CASSLGPDNQPQHF.

This clone has a single count. The V and J genes are TRBV7-9 and TRBJ1-4; D uncertain. Trimming left V 5 bases short and J 4 bases short, with 8 bases between. The CDR3 has 13 amino acids. Germline CDR1 and CDR2: SEHNR and FQNEAQ (reference sequence). Here the CDR3 DNA reads TGTGCCAGCAGCCCGGGAGTTAATGAAAAACTGTTTTTT. It encodes CASSPGVNEKLFF. Using reference TRBV7-9 and TRBJ1-4 for the parts outside the CDR3, the full variable domain is DTGVSQNPRHKITKRGQNVTFRCDPISEHNRLYWYRQTLGQGPEFLTYFQNEAQLEKSRLLSDRFSAERPKGSFSTLEIQRTEQGDSAMYLCASSPGVNEKLFFGSGTQLSVL.

The V call is TRBV4-3, the J call TRBJ1-2; 9 nucleotides align to TRBD1. The germline gives CDR1 LGHNA, CDR2 YSLEER. This CDR3 is built from 14 residues. V dropped 4 bases and J dropped 6; count of bases not matched to a gene: 6. CDR3 amino acids: CASSLRTGEDGYTF. The CDR3 nucleotides are TGCGCCAGCAGCCTAAGGACAGGGGAGGATGGCTACACCTTC.

This rearrangement joins TRBV4-1 to TRBJ1-5; no clear D gene. V gave up 3 bases and J gave up 9 bases, with 18 bases separating them. Germline values: CDR1 MGHRA, CDR2 YSYEKL. The CDR3 contains 15 residues. The CDR3 spells CASSHNPEGSRPQHF. The CDR3 bases are TGCGCCAGCAGCCACAACCCTGAGGGTTCGAGGCCCCAGCATTTT.

CDR3 sequence reads: CASSPAGGSGNTIYF. CDR3 in DNA: TGCGCCAGCAGCCCGGCAGGGGGGTCAGGAAACACCATATATTTT. The chain is built from TRBV5-1 and TRBJ1-3, with 7 nucleotides matching TRBD1. V lost 4 bases to trimming and J lost 4 bases; unmatched junction nucleotides: 8. Per germline, CDR1 SGHRS and CDR2 YFSETQ. The CDR3 contains 15 residues.

V is TRBV18 and J is TRBJ1-4, with no clear D. V was pared by 6 bases and J by 0 bases, with 8 bases between. CDR1 and CDR2 from the germline V gene are KGHSH and LQKENI. The CDR3 runs to 14 residues. Here the CDR3 reads CASSPIATNEKLFF. The CDR3 DNA sequence: TGTGCCAGCTCTCCTATCGCAACTAATGAAAAACTGTTTTTT. Full variable domain (missing parts from reference TRBV18 and TRBJ1-4): NAGVMQNPRHLVRRRGQEARLRCSPMKGHSHVYWYRQLPEEGLKFMVYLQKENIIDESGMPKERFSAEFPKEGPSILRIQQVVRGDSAAYFCASSPIATNEKLFFGSGTQLSVL.

The chain has TRBV3-1 (or the pseudogene TRBV3-2) and TRBJ1-2; the D gene is possibly TRBD1 (5 bases). The CDR3 covers 15 residues. Germline lookup yields CDR1 LGHDT and CDR2 YNNKEL (reference sequence). With 2 bases removed from V and 6 bases from J, the gap between germline ends came to 16 bases. CDR3 nucleotide sequence: TGTGCCAGCAGCCAACAAAACCAGGGATGGGATGGCTACACCTTC. Translated, it gives CASSQQNQGWDGYTF.

This clone was found once. The chain uses TRBV2 and TRBJ1-4; TRBD1 agrees at 7 bases. The CDR3 contains 14 residues. CDR1 is SNHLY and CDR2 is FYNNEI in the germline V gene. V shed 5 bases and J 4 bases; nucleotides not matched to a gene: 4. The CDR3 protein is CASSQDRNNEKLFF. The CDR3 DNA sequence: TGTGCCAGCAGTCAGGACAGGAATAATGAAAAACTGTTTTTT.

The chain employs TRBV6-5 and TRBJ1-2, with TRBD1 identical over 7 bases. V gave up 8 bases and J gave up 0 bases; unmatched junction bases: 3. Per germline, CDR1 MNHEY and CDR2 SVGAGI. The CDR3 covers 13 residues. Here the CDR3 reads CASGDRANYGYTF. The DNA for the CDR3 is TGTGCCAGCGGGGACAGAGCTAACTATGGCTACACCTTC.

V usage is TRBV19 and J usage is TRBJ1-5, with 7 nucleotides matching TRBD1. The CDR3 contains 15 residues. J was trimmed by 7 bases and V by 3 bases; bases with no gene match: 9. The V gene's germline CDR1 is LNHDA and CDR2 SQIVND (reference sequence). DNA for the CDR3: TGTGCCAGTAGTATTTACTTCCAGGGGGAACAGCCCCAGCATTTT. The encoded protein is CASSIYFQGEQPQHF.

This clone came up a few times. The chain uses TRBV6-5 and TRBJ2-1, with D perhaps TRBD2 (6 bases). The V gene's germline CDR1 is MNHEY and CDR2 SVGAGI. This CDR3 contains 11 residues. With 7 bases removed from V and 10 bases from J, the gap between germline ends came to 11 bases. CDR3 bases: TGTGCCAGCATCTCGGCGGGAGAGCAGTTCTTC. Protein product: CASISAGEQFF.

The J gene is TRBJ1-1, the V gene TRBV19, with 7 bases fitting TRBD1. Germline CDR1 reads LNHDA; CDR2 reads SQIVND (reference sequence). There are 13 residues in the CDR3. V shed 10 bases and J 7 bases; nucleotides not matched to a gene: 12. CDR3 coding DNA: TGTGCCACCAGGGATACAGGGGAAATTGAAGCTTTCTTT. Translating gives CATRDTGEIEAFF.

The chain recombines TRBV4-2 with TRBJ1-1; the D gene is possibly TRBD1 (6 bases). Germline V gives CDR1 LGHNA, CDR2 YNFKEQ. Between the trimmed V and J ends, which lost 9 bases and 1 base, there was a span of 12 bases. The CDR3 loop spans 13 amino acids. The CDR3 nucleotides are TGTGCCAGTTGCCGGACAGCGAACACTGAAGCTTTCTTT. It encodes CASCRTANTEAFF.

DNA of the CDR3: TGTGCCAGCAGCCCACGAAGGGGCGAGACCCAGTACTTC. Residues: CASSPRRGETQYF. The V call is TRBV14, the J call TRBJ2-5, with D perhaps TRBD1 (5 bases). Trimming removed 4 bases at V and 5 bases at J, with 11 bases between. The germline CDR1 and CDR2 sequences are SGHDN and FVKESK. The CDR3 runs 13 residues.

The chain recombines TRBV5-4 with TRBJ2-2, with TRBD1 matching 10 bases. CDR1 and CDR2 (germline): SGHNT, YYREEE (reference sequence). CDR3 length: 16 residues. The ends lost 0 bases at V and 2 bases at J; junction bases unmatched: 1. CDR3 sequence: CASSLGQGANTGELFF. CDR3 coding DNA: TGTGCCAGCAGCTTGGGACAGGGGGCAAACACCGGGGAGCTGTTTTTT.

The chain employs TRBV6-1 and TRBJ1-5; 8 positions agree with TRBD1. This CDR3 has 16 amino acids. The germline CDR1 and CDR2 sequences are MNHNS and SASEGT. J was trimmed by 3 bases and V by 0 bases; bases with no gene match: 4. The CDR3 reads CASSEAARGHNQPQHF. Written as DNA, the CDR3 is TGTGCCAGCAGTGAAGCAGCCAGGGGGCACAATCAGCCCCAGCATTTT.

The J gene is TRBJ1-3, the V gene TRBV5-4; 9 bases match TRBD1. The CDR3 sequence is 16 residues long. CDR1 and CDR2 (germline): SGHNT, YYREEE (reference sequence). V was clipped by 9 bases and J by 4 bases; unmatched bases: 14. The CDR3 reads CAIPKRTGEIGNTIYF. In DNA form, the CDR3 reads TGTGCCATCCCTAAGCGGACAGGGGAGATAGGAAACACCATATATTTT.

The chain uses TRBV7-9 and TRBJ1-3, with 7 nucleotides matching TRBD1. This CDR3 region has 16 residues. CDR1 and CDR2 from the germline V gene are SEHNR and FQNEAQ (reference sequence). V trimming: 3 bases; J trimming: 2 bases; junction bases outside the gene matches: 7. CDR3 amino acids: CASSFPGRGPGNTIYF. CDR3 DNA: TGTGCCAGCAGCTTCCCAGGAAGGGGGCCTGGAAACACCATATATTTT.

The V call is TRBV5-4, the J call TRBJ1-2, with TRBD1 as a possible D gene (6 bases). V was cut by 5 bases and J by 3 bases, with 14 bases left in between. Looked up from germline, CDR1 is SGHNT and CDR2 is YYREEE (reference sequence). The CDR3 sequence is 14 residues long. For the CDR3, the DNA is TGTGCCAGCAGTATACAGGGACCGGACTATGGCTACACCTTC. This codes for CASSIQGPDYGYTF.

The V call is TRBV7-6, the J call TRBJ2-7, with a weak D call TRBD2 (5 bases). The CDR3 consists of 15 residues. V was cut by 2 bases and J by 2 bases, with 13 bases left in between. CDR1 SGHVS and CDR2 FNYEAQ come from the germline V gene. The CDR3 spells CASSLMTGGPYEQYF. The CDR3 bases are TGTGCCAGCAGCTTAATGACTGGAGGACCCTACGAGCAGTACTTC.

The chain links TRBV23-1 to TRBJ1-5; 7 bases agree with TRBD1. TRBV23-1 is identified as an open reading frame with a role that is uncertain. The CDR3 consists of 14 residues. With 0 bases clipped from V and 5 bases from J, the junction kept 1 base outside the gene matches. The DNA of the CDR3 is TGCGCCAGCAGTCAATCAGGGGGCGATCAGCCCCAGCATTTT. Protein sequence: CASSQSGGDQPQHF.

The J gene is TRBJ2-5, the V gene TRBV10-3; 9 bases fit TRBD1. J lost 2 bases, V lost 2 bases, and 0 bases had no gene match. Germline lookup yields CDR1 ENHRY and CDR2 SYGVKD. The CDR3 loop spans 14 amino acids. CDR3: CAISEGTGQETQYF. DNA for the CDR3: TGTGCCATCAGTGAGGGGACAGGGCAAGAGACCCAGTACTTC.